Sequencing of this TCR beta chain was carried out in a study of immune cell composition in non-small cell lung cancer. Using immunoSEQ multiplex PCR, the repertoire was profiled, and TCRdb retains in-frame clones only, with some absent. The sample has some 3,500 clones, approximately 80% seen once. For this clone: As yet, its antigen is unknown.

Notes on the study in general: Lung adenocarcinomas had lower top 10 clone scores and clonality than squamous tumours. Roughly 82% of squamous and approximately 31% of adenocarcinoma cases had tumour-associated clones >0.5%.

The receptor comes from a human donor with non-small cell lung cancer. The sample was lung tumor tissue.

The CDR3 reads CASSLGSGGGNEQFF. The CDR3 region has the DNA TGTGCCAGCAGCTTAGGTAGCGGGGGGGGTAATGAGCAGTTCTTC. The genes are TRBV7-2 and TRBJ2-1; 11 bases line up with TRBD2. The CDR3 spans 15 residues. V lost 1 base, J lost 7 bases, and 3 bases stayed unmatched. From germline, CDR1 is SGHTA and CDR2 FQGNSA.